The present TCR beta chain was sequenced within a study of T cells in Graves' hyperthyroidism and ophthalmopathy. This clonotype was seen many times. Its specificity is unknown. Amplified TCR beta CDR3 regions came from RNA transcripts. The HTBI set primed first-round TCR CDR3 RT-PCR. TCRdb re-called the multiplex PCR reads with MiXCR, one entry per CDR3 protein. The data show a few hundred thousand distinct CDR3 sequences, approximately 17% seen once. V was trimmed by 3 bases and J by 3 bases, leaving 12 bases between them. This CDR3 contains 14 residues. Germline V gene sequence: CDR1 SGDLS, CDR2 YYNGEE. Study observations and caveats: A median roughly 6.6 months before onset, the model predicted ophthalmopathy. Blood held most thyroid clonotypes expanded above 0.001 frequency.

Ophthalmopathy cases scored 3 or more on the Clinical Activity Score and 4 or more on NOSPECS grade, with duration below 3 months. The rearrangement uses TRBV9 and TRBJ1-2; D is perhaps TRBD1 (6 bases). Material: blood. The source is a woman younger than 30 with Graves' ophthalmopathy. DNA of the CDR3: TGTGCCAGCAGCGAGGGTACAGGGTACTATGGCTACACCTTC. This sequence encodes CASSEGTGYYGYTF.